This TCR beta chain stems from a study of blood T cells in healthy people across ages. This clonotype has at least ten counts. The authors ran a second PCR of roughly 6 to 12 cycles using a sample-barcoded 5' primer and a J-beta primer mix. A template-switch adaptor containing 12 random nucleotides labeled each cDNA molecule. TCRdb reprocessed the 5' RACE reads via MiXCR and lists one record per CDR3 protein. The sample has some 1.5 million distinct CDR3 sequences; 28% are singletons. Per germline, CDR1 DFQATT and CDR2 SNEGSKA (reference sequence). The CDR3 runs to 12 residues. Trimming stripped 6 bases from V and 10 bases from J, with 16 bases between.

This sequence was found in a woman between 25 and 40 years old in good health. Sequencing was performed on blood. This rearrangement joins TRBV20-1 to TRBJ2-1, with D possibly matching TRBD2 (7 bases). CDR3 nucleotides: TGCAGTGCCTGGAGGGGGGGCCGCGAGCAGTTCTTC. Translation gives CSAWRGGREQFF.